The clone carrying this T cell receptor (beta chain) was counted ten times or more. V dropped 5 bases and J dropped 2 bases, with 10 bases sitting between them. The V gene's germline CDR1 is GTSNPN and CDR2 SVGIG (reference sequence). CDR3 length: 14 amino acids. TCRdb reanalysed the 5' RACE reads using MiXCR and keeps one entry per CDR3 protein. Here the sample spans approximately 250,000 distinct CDR3 sequences, roughly a tenth being singletons. This sample is part of a study of CD8 T cells in ankylosing spondylitis. Sequenced: blood, either unsorted or a sorted T cell fraction (not recorded which). The sequence came from a male donor with ankylosing spondylitis or in good health (not recorded which). This chain connects TRBV30 to TRBJ2-6; D could derive from TRBD1 or TRBD2 (6 bases each). This CDR3 is CAWVRGPGANVLTF. CDR3 in DNA: TGTGCCTGGGTTCGGGGGCCTGGGGCCAACGTCCTGACTTTC. The full variable domain, in which reference TRBV30 and TRBJ2-6 provide the parts outside the CDR3, is SQTIHQWPATLVQPVGSPLSLECTVEGTSNPNLYWYRQAAGRGLQLLFYSVGIGQISSEVPQNLSASRPQDRQFILSSKKLLLSDSGFYLCAWVRGPGANVLTFGAGSRLTVL.